This is a list of T cell receptor beta chains from one sample in a study of blood T cells in healthy people across ages. TCRdb called the 5' RACE reads again in MiXCR, with one record for every CDR3 protein. The profile shows about 830,000 distinct CDR3 sequences, 55% to 75% of them singletons. The source material was blood. These receptors were collected from a young man in good health. CDR3s include the opening cysteine and the closing phenylalanine or tryptophan. D genes are given only for firm matches. Expanded clones are given a class, and other clones once, few, many or no size at all.

CDR3 protein	CDR3 DNA	D gene	V gene	J gene	clone size
CASSLLGEGDIQYF	TGTGCCAGCAGCTTATTGGGGGAGGGGGACATTCAGTACTTC	-	TRBV7-8	TRBJ2-4	-
CAGSLPKRGVTDTQYF	TGTGCCGGCAGCCTACCAAAGCGGGGGGTCACAGATACGCAGTATTTT	TRBD2	TRBV7-2	TRBJ2-3	-
CASSFNSRNEQFF	TGTGCCAGCAGTTTTAATAGCAGGAATGAGCAGTTCTTC	-	TRBV28	TRBJ2-1	-
CSAKGGAESYEQYF	TGCAGTGCTAAAGGTGGGGCAGAGTCCTACGAGCAGTACTTC	-	TRBV20-1	TRBJ2-7	-
CASGVTSGANVLTF	TGTGCCAGCGGGGTTACCTCTGGGGCCAACGTCCTGACTTTC	-	TRBV7-2	TRBJ2-6	few
CSVDHLSGAGNEQFF	TGCAGCGTTGACCACCTTAGCGGGGCGGGGAATGAGCAGTTCTTC	TRBD2	TRBV29-1	TRBJ2-1	-
CASSGTGATSSYNEQFF	TGTGCCAGCAGTGGCACGGGGGCGACCAGCTCCTACAATGAGCAGTTCTTC	-	TRBV25-1	TRBJ2-1	many
CSIVRSYGYTF	TGCAGCATTGTTCGCTCATATGGCTACACCTTC	-	TRBV29-1	TRBJ1-2	-
CATKGQESSYEQYF	TGTGCCACCAAAGGACAAGAGAGCTCCTACGAGCAGTACTTC	-	TRBV10-3	TRBJ2-7	few
CASSPRGTSRSNEQFF	TGTGCCAGCAGCCCACGGGGGACTAGCAGGTCCAATGAGCAGTTCTTC	TRBD2	TRBV11-2	TRBJ2-1	-
CASSDGYGYNEQFF	TGTGCCAGCAGTGACGGTTACGGGTACAATGAGCAGTTCTTC	-	TRBV6-4	TRBJ2-1	few
CASSQFPSGTSGQETQYF	TGCGCCAGCAGCCAATTTCCTAGCGGGACTAGCGGCCAAGAGACCCAGTACTTC	TRBD2	TRBV4-3	TRBJ2-5	-
CASSLRGVTSGTYEQYF	TGTGCCAGCAGCTTAAGGGGGGTGACTAGCGGGACCTACGAGCAGTACTTC	TRBD2	TRBV7-2	TRBJ2-7	-
CSARVTGGGETQYF	TGCAGTGCTAGAGTTACAGGGGGCGGCGAGACCCAGTACTTC	TRBD1	TRBV20-1	TRBJ2-5	-
CAISEGTGSYEQYF	TGTGCCATCAGTGAGGGGACTGGGTCCTACGAGCAGTACTTC	-	TRBV10-3	TRBJ2-7	-
CASSNRQLSYEQYF	TGTGCCAGCAGTAACCGGCAACTCTCCTACGAGCAGTACTTC	-	TRBV13	TRBJ2-7	-
CSARDPLGLEQYF	TGCAGTGCTAGAGACCCTCTGGGGCTCGAGCAGTACTTC	-	TRBV20-1	TRBJ2-7	few
CSATSTLNLHGYTF	TGCAGTGCTACTTCGACCCTAAACCTCCATGGCTACACCTTC	-	TRBV20-1	TRBJ1-2	-
CASSVLQRNTEAFF	TGTGCCAGCAGCGTCCTGCAAAGAAACACTGAAGCTTTCTTT	-	TRBV7-9	TRBJ1-1	-
CASSLLEHSYEQYF	TGCGCCAGCAGCCTACTAGAGCACTCCTACGAGCAGTACTTC	-	TRBV4-1	TRBJ2-7	once
CASSTAGLATDTQYF	TGTGCCAGCAGCACCGCCGGCCTGGCAACAGATACGCAGTATTTT	-	TRBV7-9	TRBJ2-3	-
CASSLIGGQGETQYF	TGTGCCAGCAGTTTAATCGGAGGACAGGGGGAGACCCAGTACTTC	TRBD1	TRBV12-3/TRBV12-4	TRBJ2-5	-
CSAISTEYTEAFF	TGCAGTGCTATATCGACGGAATACACTGAAGCTTTCTTT	-	TRBV20-1	TRBJ1-1	-
CASRPSGSAENIQYF	TGTGCCAGCAGACCATCAGGGTCCGCGGAAAACATTCAGTACTTC	-	TRBV4-2	TRBJ2-4	few
CASSVPGYGYTF	TGTGCCAGCAGCGTCCCGGGCTATGGCTACACCTTC	-	TRBV7-9	TRBJ1-2	-